The clone carrying this T cell receptor beta chain was seen a handful of times. Antigen specificity is unknown. Trimming pared 5 bases from V and 7 bases from J, leaving 17 bases between. The CDR3 is 15 amino acids. Germline V gene data show CDR1 as SEHNR and CDR2 as FQNEAQ (reference sequence). PCR was performed using 60 Vbeta and 13 Jbeta primers. Assay: immunoSEQ multiplex PCR; the TCRdb copy retains only in-frame clones and omits some. The table includes more than 85,000 clones, 12% to 15% detected once. These data belong to a study of cytomegalovirus exposure and HLA in healthy donors. Study-level findings and limits: In a later analysis, a missense DCLRE1C variant was linked to TCR beta V- and J-gene trimming. The records held CMV serostatus as the only immune exposure information. It was reported that TCR beta sequences correctly inferred the HLA-A and HLA-B alleles for most subjects.

Sequenced: PBMCs. The sequence was obtained from a female donor in good health and CMV-seronegative. The V call is TRBV7-9, the J call TRBJ1-4; tentative D call: TRBD1 (6 bases). DNA of the CDR3: TGTGCCAGCAGCGAACAGGGCGTAGTGGGTGAAAAACTGTTTTTT. Its translation is CASSEQGVVGEKLFF.